The TCR beta chain under discussion was sequenced for a study of blood T cell repertoires in COVID-19 (dated by TCRdb to about 2020). Describing the broader study: Samples covering the acute and convalescent phases of COVID-19 were provided by collaborators in the United States, Italy and Spain. The material from the prospective study consisted of cDNA or gDNA derived from T cells, B-cell-depleted T cells, or PBMCs. Subjects who had been exposed to COVID-19, were actively infected with it, or had recovered from it provided the deeply sampled blood TCRbeta repertoires that made up the dataset. The repertoires were made available in a free public database intended to serve as a resource for research on the immune response to SARS-CoV-2. Samples came from the ongoing ImmuneRACE study (first 160 participants) plus 1,254 subjects from 6 global collaborators. A de-identified subject ID, COVID-19 status, age in years and sex were almost always included in the sample metadata. Where available, HLA class I and class II types were taken from metadata supplied by the sample provider and were not determined by assay-based typing. Overall study outcomes, separate from this receptor: Clinical and demographic metadata were provided uncurated, with the amount varying by source and participant.

This clone was counted only a few times. Its antigen is currently not known. The input lacks base qualities; no much larger clone sits a single base away. The CDR3 starts with the cysteine, ends with the phenylalanine, and has 13 residues. Just the 39-base CDR3 DNA is kept, in frame starting at base 1. V is cut by 7 bases and J by 2 bases, and the space between the germline ends is 11 bases. TCRbeta CDR3 regions were amplified from genomic DNA by means of the immunoSEQ Assay, a bias-controlled multiplex PCR. On the study's bioinformatics: The number of nucleated cells in each sample was estimated from the amplification of reference gene primers within the assay. To quantify the absolute abundance of each unique TCRbeta CDR3 rearrangement, sequence reads were collapsed and filtered. For each sample, productive Simpson clonality was calculated as the square root of Simpson's diversity index over productive rearrangements. The source is immuneACCESS, and TCRdb retained only in-frame sequences with V and J called. Part of the clones is not carried over; for the studies checked, unresolved V genes explain less than half of this, and the remainder is unexplained. V and J calls and clone size are copied from that table; D and trimming were computed from the DNA. The sample data list roughly 250,000 clones, and approximately 88% of these were observed just once. The ten largest clonotypes hold 1.2% of the sample.

Enrolling through a virtual design, the prospective study's participants ranged in age from roughly 18 to 90 years and lived across roughly 24 United States geographic areas. Cohort assignment in the prospective study relied on participant-reported clinical history from a screening survey and a study questionnaire. In the prospective study, mobile phlebotomists collected whole blood, serum and a nasopharyngeal or oropharyngeal swab from each participant. Participants in the prospective study had the option to provide additional blood draws and questionnaires over a 2-month period. Blood samples from the prospective study were shipped frozen or at room temperature prior to DNA extraction.

The sample taken for sequencing was PBMCs or T cells enriched from blood (not recorded which). The receptor was derived from a middle-aged woman with acute COVID-19. The chain joins TRBV12-3 or TRBV12-4 to TRBJ1-2; no D gene call is confident. CDR3 region: CASTPLLNYGYTF. Here is the DNA: TGTGCCAGCACTCCACTCTTGAACTATGGCTACACCTTC.